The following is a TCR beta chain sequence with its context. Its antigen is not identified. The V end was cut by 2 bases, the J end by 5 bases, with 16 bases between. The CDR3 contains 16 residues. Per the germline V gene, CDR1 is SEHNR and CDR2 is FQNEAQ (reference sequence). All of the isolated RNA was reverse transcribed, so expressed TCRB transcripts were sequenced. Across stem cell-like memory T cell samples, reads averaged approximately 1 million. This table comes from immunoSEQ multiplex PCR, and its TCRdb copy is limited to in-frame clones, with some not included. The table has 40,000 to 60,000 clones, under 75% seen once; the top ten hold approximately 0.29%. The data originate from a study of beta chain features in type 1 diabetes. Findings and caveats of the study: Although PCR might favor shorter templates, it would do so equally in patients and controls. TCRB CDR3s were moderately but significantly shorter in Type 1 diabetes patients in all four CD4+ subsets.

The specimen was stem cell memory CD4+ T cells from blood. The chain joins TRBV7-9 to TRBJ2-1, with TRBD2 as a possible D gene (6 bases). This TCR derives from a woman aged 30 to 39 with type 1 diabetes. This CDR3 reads CASSLPAGTSHNEQFF. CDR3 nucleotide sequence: TGTGCCAGCAGCTTACCCGCGGGAACGTCTCACAATGAGCAGTTCTTC. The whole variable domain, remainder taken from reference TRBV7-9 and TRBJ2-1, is DTGVSQNPRHKITKRGQNVTFRCDPISEHNRLYWYRQTLGQGPEFLTYFQNEAQLEKSRLLSDRFSAERPKGSFSTLEIQRTEQGDSAMYLCASSLPAGTSHNEQFFGPGTRLTVL.